Ten or more counts support the clone carrying this T cell receptor beta chain. Time point noted: patch test 1, 2 weeks after DPC sensitization. Treatment given: therapeutic diphenylcyclopropenone sensitization with weekly scalp DPC. The data were taken from a study of human T cells and chemical hapten exposure. MiXCR, run by TCRdb on the RACE reads, gives a single entry per CDR3 protein. The sample gives 90,000 or so distinct CDR3 sequences, over 9.5% of which show up once; around 2.3% is in the top ten. The CDR3 is 14 amino acids. Trimming left V 0 bases short and J 7 bases short, with 10 bases between. Germline loops: CDR1 MNHEY, CDR2 SVGAGI.

The V and J genes are TRBV6-5 and TRBJ1-5; no clear D gene. Source: whole blood, taken in connection with sensitization to the hapten diphenylcyclopropenone (DPC). This clonotype was sampled from a man aged 35 to 55 with alopecia areata. Some clones in this sample may be carry-over from other donors' samples. DNA of the CDR3: TGTGCCAGCAGTTACTCGAGGGTAGGCCAGCCCCAGCATTTT. It specifies CASSYSRVGQPQHF.